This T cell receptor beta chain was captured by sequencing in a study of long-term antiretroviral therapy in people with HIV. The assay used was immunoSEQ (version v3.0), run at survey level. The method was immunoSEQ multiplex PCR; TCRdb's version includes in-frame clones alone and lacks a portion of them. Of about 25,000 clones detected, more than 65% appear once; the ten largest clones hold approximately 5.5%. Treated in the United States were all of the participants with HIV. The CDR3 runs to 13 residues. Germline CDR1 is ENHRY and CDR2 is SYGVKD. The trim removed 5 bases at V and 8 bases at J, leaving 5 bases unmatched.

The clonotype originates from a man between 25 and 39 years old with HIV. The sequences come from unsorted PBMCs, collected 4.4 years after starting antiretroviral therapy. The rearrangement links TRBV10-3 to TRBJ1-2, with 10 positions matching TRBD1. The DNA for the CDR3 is TGTGCCATCAGTCCCGGGACAGGGGCCGGCTACACCTTC. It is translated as CAISPGTGAGYTF.